The 18 T cell receptor beta chains in this list originate from one sample, sequenced in a study of blood T cell repertoires in COVID-19. TCRdb's copy holds only in-frame clones and misses some; the assay was immunoSEQ multiplex PCR. The table shows over 200,000 clones, with 86% occurring only once. The sample taken for sequencing was peripheral blood. The receptors were sampled from a middle-aged man who had recovered from COVID-19.

V and J are TRBV30 and TRBJ2-7; 8 bases line up with TRBD2. Germline CDR1 reads GTSNPN; CDR2 reads SVGIG (reference sequence). The CDR3 is made up of 16 amino acids. The junction had 13 bases not matched to a gene; V was cut back by 0 bases and J by 6 bases. CDR3 region: CAWSVLAVGDRSEQYF. In nucleotides, the CDR3 is TGTGCCTGGAGTGTACTAGCGGTTGGGGATCGCTCCGAGCAGTACTTC.

The chain joins TRBV19 to TRBJ1-1; TRBD1 matches at 7 bases. The V gene's germline CDR1 is LNHDA and CDR2 SQIVND (reference sequence). With V trimmed by 8 bases and J by 5 bases, 14 bases remained unmatched. This CDR3 comprises 15 residues. The CDR3: CASFPSNRGGTEAFF. In nucleotides, the CDR3 is TGTGCCAGTTTCCCCTCGAACAGGGGAGGAACTGAAGCTTTCTTT.

This clone was picked up one time. V is TRBV25-1 and J is TRBJ2-3; 8 bases line up with TRBD1. With 5 bases clipped from V and 1 base from J, the junction kept 14 bases outside the gene matches. The CDR3 loop spans 18 amino acids. Germline V gene lookup returns CDR1 MGHDK and CDR2 SYGVNS. The CDR3 DNA is TGTGCCAGCAGTAAGATGCAAGGACAGGGTTGGGGCACAGATACGCAGTATTTT. Protein: CASSKMQGQGWGTDTQYF.

This clone was seen only once. The chain links TRBV5-8 to TRBJ1-1, with D possibly being TRBD1 (5 bases). The V gene lost 0 bases and the J gene lost 6 bases, with 18 bases spanning the gap. From germline, CDR1 is SGHTS and CDR2 YDEGEE. CDR3 length: 16 amino acids. Written as DNA, the CDR3 is TGTGCCAGCAGCTTGGCGCCGGGACTGCGTTTGTCTGAAGCTTTCTTT. This gives the protein CASSLAPGLRLSEAFF. Looking up the rest from reference TRBV5-8 and TRBJ1-1 gives the full variable domain: EAGVTQSPTHLIKTRGQQATLRCSPISGHTSVYWYQQALGLGLQFLLWYDEGEERNRGNFPPRFSGRQFPNYSSELNVNALELEDSALYLCASSLAPGLRLSEAFFGQGTRLTVV.

The V call is TRBV10-1, the J call TRBJ2-2; 11 positions agree with TRBD2. V was clipped by 0 bases and J by 5 bases; unmatched bases: 5. CDR3 length equals 17 residues. Germline V gives CDR1 WNHNN, CDR2 SYGVQD (reference sequence). CDR3 sequence reads: CASSESGTSGGTGELFF. The CDR3 nucleotides read TGCGCCAGCAGTGAGTCTGGGACTAGCGGTGGTACCGGGGAGCTGTTTTTT.

This clone was recorded only once. The chain carries TRBV7-9 and TRBJ2-1, with TRBD2 matching over 13 bases. J lost 8 bases, V lost 4 bases, and 5 bases had no gene match. Germline CDR1 is SEHNR and CDR2 is FQNEAQ (reference sequence). The CDR3 is made up of 15 amino acids. CDR3 residues: CASSSGLAGVHEQFF. The DNA for the CDR3 is TGTGCCAGCAGCTCCGGACTAGCGGGGGTCCATGAGCAGTTCTTC.

The V gene is TRBV19, the J gene TRBJ2-5, with 10 positions matching TRBD2. The junction had 9 bases not matched to a gene; V was cut back by 1 base and J by 7 bases. The CDR3 covers 16 residues. CDR1 LNHDA and CDR2 SQIVND come from the germline V gene (reference sequence). The CDR3, as DNA: TGTGCCAGTAGTATAGGAGCGGGGGGGGCCCGCGGGACCCAGTACTTC. Its translation: CASSIGAGGARGTQYF.

The chain has TRBV7-8 and TRBJ1-1, with D perhaps matching TRBD1 (5 bases). The CDR3 has 15 amino acids. Germline V lookup: CDR1 SGHVS, CDR2 FQNEAQ. Deletions cut 1 base from V and 1 base from J, with 10 bases between. The CDR3: CASSLGRTQNTEAFF. CDR3 DNA sequence: TGTGCCAGCAGCTTAGGCAGGACACAGAACACTGAAGCTTTCTTT.

The sample holds a few counts of this clone. The chain's CDR3 is CASSFGTSGNHEQFF. For the CDR3, the DNA is TGTGCCAGCAGCTTCGGGACTAGCGGGAACCATGAGCAGTTCTTC. This chain connects TRBV11-3 to TRBJ2-1; 13 bases agree with TRBD2. Germline V gives CDR1 SGHNT, CDR2 YENEEA. V trimming: 3 bases; J trimming: 8 bases; junction bases outside the gene matches: 4. The CDR3 is made up of 15 amino acids.

This clone was recorded only once. The chain joins TRBV28 to TRBJ2-7; the match to TRBD2 covers 10 bases. Per germline, CDR1 MDHEN and CDR2 SYDVKM. This CDR3 comprises 18 residues. The V gene end was trimmed by 3 bases and the J gene end by 3 bases; junction bases not matched to a gene: 14. CDR3 in amino acids: CASSFPRTLAGERYEQYF. CDR3 nucleotides: TGTGCCAGCAGTTTTCCCCGGACCCTAGCGGGAGAACGCTACGAGCAGTACTTC.

This chain connects TRBV19 to TRBJ1-2, with 8 bases fitting TRBD1. V lost 3 bases to trimming and J lost 7 bases; unmatched junction nucleotides: 10. The germline V gene has CDR1 LNHDA and CDR2 SQIVND (reference sequence). There are 15 residues in the CDR3. The DNA for the CDR3 is TGTGCCAGTAGTATTTCCCGGACAGGGAGTGGTGGCTACACCTTC. Translation: CASSISRTGSGGYTF.

The genes are TRBV5-1 and TRBJ2-2, with TRBD2 identical over 10 bases. Looked up from germline, CDR1 is SGHRS and CDR2 is YFSETQ. The CDR3 is 18 amino acids. V gave up 0 bases and J gave up 4 bases; unmatched junction bases: 9. CDR3 in amino acids: CASSLDTAGGPSTGELFF. The CDR3 nucleotides read TGCGCCAGCAGCTTGGATACAGCGGGGGGGCCGAGCACCGGGGAGCTGTTTTTT.

The rearrangement uses TRBV11-2 and TRBJ2-7; maybe TRBD2 (6 bases). Germline V lookup: CDR1 SGHAT, CDR2 FQNNGV. Trimming stripped 2 bases from V and 2 bases from J, with 10 bases between. The CDR3 runs to 14 residues. For the CDR3, the DNA is TGTGCCAGCAGCTTACTAGCGACCGCCTACGAGCAGTACTTC. Its protein product is CASSLLATAYEQYF.

This chain joins TRBV7-2 and TRBJ2-1, with D perhaps TRBD2 (5 bases). V dropped 3 bases and J dropped 10 bases, with 10 bases sitting between them. Germline lookup yields CDR1 SGHTA and CDR2 FQGNSA. The CDR3 consists of 12 residues. The CDR3 region is CASSFSGKEQFF. CDR3 nucleotide sequence: TGTGCCAGCAGCTTTTCCGGGAAAGAGCAGTTCTTC.

This clone was found once. This chain joins TRBV27 and TRBJ2-7; the D is unclear. The CDR3 has 15 residues. From germline, CDR1 is MNHEY and CDR2 SMNVEV (reference sequence). Trimming left V 9 bases short and J 5 bases short, with 23 bases between. The DNA of the CDR3 is TGTGCCAGTCACCCTCGAGAAAATAGCCGCCACGAGCAGTACTTC. As protein: CASHPRENSRHEQYF.

A few counts support this clone. The junction shows a germline mismatch at one end, possibly a read error. The chain links TRBV11-2 to TRBJ1-2; D is perhaps TRBD1 (6 bases). Per germline, CDR1 SGHAT and CDR2 FQNNGV. This CDR3 has 13 residues. The CDR3 reads CASSIDRMGGYTF. CDR3 DNA sequence: TGTGCCAGCAGCATAGACAGGATGGGTGGCTACACCTTC. Using reference TRBV11-2 and TRBJ1-2 for the parts outside the CDR3, the full variable domain is EAGVAQSPRYKIIEKRQSVAFWCNPISGHATLYWYQQILGQGPKLLIQFQNNGVVDDSQLPKDRFSAERLKGVDSTLKIQPAKLEDSAVYLCASSIDRMGGYTFGSGTRLTVV.

The chain uses TRBV30 and TRBJ2-2; D may be TRBD1 (6 bases). The CDR3 has 15 residues. Trimming removed 4 bases at V and 6 bases at J, with 18 bases between. CDR1 and CDR2 from the germline V gene are GTSNPN and SVGIG (reference sequence). CDR3 residues: CAWMKWQGFAGELFF. The DNA of the CDR3 is TGTGCCTGGATGAAGTGGCAGGGGTTTGCCGGGGAGCTGTTTTTT.

The rearrangement uses TRBV14 and TRBJ1-2; D is unresolved. Per germline, CDR1 SGHDN and CDR2 FVKESK. This CDR3 has 15 residues. Trimming shortened V by 0 bases and J by 4 bases, and 12 bases separated the two germline ends. The CDR3 bases are TGTGCCAGCAGCCAAGACGTCGGTCACCTCTATGGCTACACCTTC. It encodes CASSQDVGHLYGYTF.